Reported below is one T cell receptor beta chain. Its antigen is not identified. Generated by immunoSEQ multiplex PCR, the TCRdb table keeps only in-frame clones and is missing some. The sample lists approximately 100,000 clones, approximately 70% occurring once. This CDR3 region has 15 residues. The germline V gene has CDR1 SQVTM and CDR2 ANQGSEA. V lost 6 bases, J lost 1 base, and 18 bases lay in between. This sample was included in a study of shared clonotypes between healthy human individuals. Notes on the study in general: In the sorted subsets, rarefaction showed sequencing was incomplete despite large depth.

This sequence joins TRBV29-1 and TRBJ2-5, with D maybe TRBD1 (6 bases). The sequence was collected from a woman aged 30 to 39 in good health. Sequenced material: memory CD8+ T cells sorted from blood. Subset indicated: CD45RO+ cells pooled with CCR7-negative TemRA cells. CDR3 coding DNA: TGCAGCGTCGCAGGGGCCGGGACCGTCCAAGAGACCCAGTACTTC. As protein: CSVAGAGTVQETQYF.